Below, 27 T cell receptor beta chains from the same sample are listed, as sequenced in a study of blood T cell repertoires in COVID-19. The table came from immunoSEQ multiplex PCR; TCRdb's copy has only in-frame clones and leaves some out. This repertoire shows around 64,000 clones, over 80% found once; its top ten account for more than 5%. What was sequenced was peripheral blood. The source is a man aged 45 to 65 with active COVID-19.

This clone has only one observation. This rearrangement joins TRBV11-1 to TRBJ2-7; D is perhaps TRBD2 (6 bases). The germline CDR1 and CDR2 sequences are SGHAT and FQDESV (reference sequence). Trimming took off 5 bases at V and 3 bases at J, with 14 bases between the two ends. The CDR3 contains 14 residues. CDR3 protein: CASSPRDFYYEQYF. CDR3 in DNA: TGTGCCAGCAGCCCTCGGGACTTTTACTACGAGCAGTACTTC. The variable domain in full, with the rest retrieved from reference TRBV11-1 and TRBJ2-7, is EAEVAQSPRYKITEKSQAVAFWCDPISGHATLYWYRQILGQGPELLVQFQDESVVDDSQLPKDRFSAERLKGVDSTLKIQPAELGDSAMYLCASSPRDFYYEQYFGPGTRLTVT.

The chain joins TRBV18 to TRBJ1-2; tentatively, D is TRBD1 (6 bases). There are 15 residues in the CDR3. V was cut by 1 base and J by 4 bases, with 13 bases left in between. Per germline, CDR1 KGHSH and CDR2 LQKENI. CDR3 in amino acids: CASSPRQGPPYGYTF. DNA of the CDR3: TGTGCCAGCTCACCACGTCAGGGGCCTCCCTATGGCTACACCTTC. The full variable domain, rest sourced from reference TRBV18 and TRBJ1-2, is NAGVMQNPRHLVRRRGQEARLRCSPMKGHSHVYWYRQLPEEGLKFMVYLQKENIIDESGMPKERFSAEFPKEGPSILRIQQVVRGDSAAYFCASSPRQGPPYGYTFGSGTRLTVV.

The rearrangement uses TRBV27 and TRBJ2-7; tentatively, D is TRBD1 (6 bases). Trimming removed 6 bases from V and 0 bases from J, with 15 bases in between. This CDR3 has 15 residues. Germline V lookup: CDR1 MNHEY, CDR2 SMNVEV (reference sequence). The CDR3 loop reads CASRGAQGPSYEQYF. In nucleotides, the CDR3 is TGTGCCAGCAGGGGAGCCCAGGGGCCCTCCTACGAGCAGTACTTC.

The chain uses TRBV2 and TRBJ2-5, with TRBD2 as a possible D gene (6 bases). V was clipped by 2 bases and J by 10 bases, with 26 bases between them. The germline V gene has CDR1 SNHLY and CDR2 FYNNEI. The CDR3 sequence is 17 residues long. Here the CDR3 DNA reads TGTGCCAGCAGTGAAATCTTACGAGGGGCGGCACACGGGGGCCAGTACTTC. As protein: CASSEILRGAAHGGQYF. The full variable domain, completed using reference TRBV2 and TRBJ2-5, is EPEVTQTPSHQVTQMGQEVILRCVPISNHLYFYWYRQILGQKVEFLVSFYNNEISEKSEIFDDQFSVERPDGSNFTLKIRSTKLEDSAMYFCASSEILRGAAHGGQYFGPGTRLLVL.

The rearrangement uses TRBV6-5 and TRBJ1-1, with 8 bases fitting TRBD1. With 6 bases clipped from V and 6 bases from J, the junction kept 12 bases outside the gene matches. Germline CDR1 is MNHEY and CDR2 is SVGAGI. The CDR3 spans 15 residues. The CDR3, as DNA: TGTGCCAGCAGGCAAGGGACGGACAGGGACGCTGAAGCTTTCTTT. This translates into CASRQGTDRDAEAFF.

This clone showed up just once. The gene calls are TRBV7-8 and TRBJ2-7; a possible D gene is TRBD1 (5 bases). The germline gives CDR1 SGHVS, CDR2 FQNEAQ. V was shortened by 5 bases and J by 2 bases, with 13 bases between the two germline ends. The CDR3 spans 14 residues. CDR3 sequence: CASSPPGAAYEQYF. The CDR3 coding sequence is TGTGCCAGCAGCCCACCTGGGGCTGCCTACGAGCAGTACTTC.

V gene TRBV7-2 combines with J gene TRBJ1-2; 8 nucleotides align to TRBD1. Germline CDR1 and CDR2: SGHTA and FQGNSA. J lost 5 bases, V lost 1 base, and 3 bases had no gene match. This CDR3 comprises 14 residues. CDR3 nucleotides: TGTGCCAGCAGCTTAGGGACAGGGAATTATGGCTACACCTTC. It encodes CASSLGTGNYGYTF.

The chain joins TRBV2 to TRBJ1-1; D gene uncertain. The CDR3 consists of 12 residues. Germline CDR1 and CDR2: SNHLY and FYNNEI. V lost 4 bases, J lost 6 bases, and 9 bases lay in between. In DNA form, the CDR3 reads TGTGCCAGCAGTGTTACAGCCCCTGAAGCTTTCTTT. This sequence encodes CASSVTAPEAFF.

The chain couples TRBV7-6 to TRBJ1-1; unclear D gene. The CDR3 sequence is 13 residues long. Trimming took 5 bases from V and 1 from J, leaving 8 bases between them. The germline V gene has CDR1 SGHVS and CDR2 FNYEAQ. The CDR3: CASSEHPNTEAFF. As DNA, the CDR3 is TGTGCCAGCAGCGAACACCCGAACACTGAAGCTTTCTTT.

The CDR3 spells CASSVRQGGENEKLFF. The CDR3 bases are TGTGCCAGCAGCGTCAGACAGGGCGGTGAAAATGAAAAACTGTTTTTT. The rearrangement links TRBV7-9 to TRBJ1-4; 7 bases match TRBD1. The CDR3 totals 16 residues. V gave up 5 bases and J gave up 5 bases; unmatched junction bases: 11. Germline CDR1 and CDR2: SEHNR and FQNEAQ (reference sequence).

The chain combines TRBV4-3 with TRBJ2-1, with 8 positions matching TRBD2. CDR1 is LGHNA, CDR2 YSLEER, per germline. This CDR3 has 16 amino acids. The V segment lost 5 bases and the J segment 0 bases; nucleotides outside the gene matches: 6. CDR3 DNA: TGCGCCAGCAGCGCGCATAGCGGGACCTCCTACAATGAGCAGTTCTTC. Its protein is CASSAHSGTSYNEQFF.

This clone was counted between two and nine times. This chain connects TRBV27 to TRBJ2-2, with D perhaps TRBD1 (5 bases). CDR1 and CDR2 from the germline V gene are MNHEY and SMNVEV (reference sequence). The CDR3 spans 16 residues. Deletions cut 2 bases from V and 1 base from J, with 11 bases between. The DNA of the CDR3 is TGTGCCAGCAGTTTACTGACAGCCTTGAACACCGGGGAGCTGTTTTTT. The encoded protein is CASSLLTALNTGELFF.

A word on this clone: The sample holds other DNA sequences that translate to the same CDR3. V gene TRBV7-9 combines with J gene TRBJ1-5; D is ambiguous. Germline CDR1 is SEHNR and CDR2 is FQNEAQ (reference sequence). V dropped 0 bases and J dropped 1 base, with 7 bases sitting between them. There are 15 residues in the CDR3. CDR3 sequence: CASSLAGRSNQPQHF. The CDR3 DNA sequence: TGTGCCAGCAGCTTAGCGGGCAGGAGCAATCAGCCCCAGCATTTT.

This clone showed up just a few times. The chain combines TRBV29-1 with TRBJ1-1, with TRBD1 identical over 7 bases. The junction had 3 bases not matched to a gene; V was cut back by 1 base and J by 1 base. The CDR3 has 14 amino acids. Germline V gives CDR1 SQVTM, CDR2 ANQGSEA. Written as DNA, the CDR3 is TGCAGCGTTGAAGGGGACAGCTGGAACACTGAAGCTTTCTTT. This translates into CSVEGDSWNTEAFF.

This clone appeared a few times. The sample has other DNA sequences that encode this CDR3 too. The chain carries TRBV4-3 and TRBJ2-7; D is possibly TRBD1 (5 bases). V gave up 0 bases and J gave up 5 bases, with 8 bases separating them. CDR3 length: 13 amino acids. From germline, CDR1 is LGHNA and CDR2 YSLEER. The CDR3 nucleotides read TGCGCCAGCAGCCAAGATCCCAGGGACGAGCAGTACTTC. This gives the protein CASSQDPRDEQYF.

The V and J genes are TRBV7-8 and TRBJ1-2; possible D gene TRBD1, 5 bases. CDR1 is SGHVS and CDR2 is FQNEAQ in the germline V gene. The CDR3 consists of 14 residues. Trimming stripped 1 base from V and 6 bases from J, with 12 bases between. This CDR3 is CASSLGSGFDGYTF. Here the CDR3 DNA reads TGTGCCAGCAGCTTAGGGTCAGGGTTTGATGGCTACACCTTC.

V gene TRBV5-1 combines with J gene TRBJ2-7, with TRBD1 as a possible D gene (5 bases). The CDR3 has 14 residues. With 0 bases removed from V and 3 bases from J, the gap between germline ends came to 10 bases. Germline V gene data show CDR1 as SGHRS and CDR2 as YFSETQ. The CDR3 protein is CASSLDHRNYEQYF. The CDR3 coding sequence is TGCGCCAGCAGCTTGGATCACAGGAACTACGAGCAGTACTTC.

The rearrangement links TRBV5-4 to TRBJ1-2, with 7 bases that match TRBD1. Looked up from germline, CDR1 is SGHNT and CDR2 is YYREEE (reference sequence). The CDR3 is 16 amino acids. The trim removed 4 bases at V and 6 bases at J, leaving 15 bases unmatched. The CDR3 sequence: CASSQRGQAKSDGYTF. The CDR3 DNA follows: TGTGCCAGCAGCCAACGCGGACAGGCGAAATCCGATGGCTACACCTTC.

This chain connects TRBV2 to TRBJ2-3; 10 bases are a match to TRBD2. The CDR3 has 18 amino acids. The trim removed 5 bases at V and 0 bases at J, leaving 11 bases unmatched. Germline V gene sequence: CDR1 SNHLY, CDR2 FYNNEI. The chain's CDR3 is CASSTSSGRGPSTDTQYF. The CDR3 DNA follows: TGTGCCAGCAGTACCTCCAGCGGGAGGGGCCCTAGCACAGATACGCAGTATTTT.

The chain carries TRBV6-5 and TRBJ1-4; tentatively, D is TRBD1 (6 bases). The CDR3 covers 13 residues. The germline V and J ends were trimmed by 8 bases and 8 bases, with 15 bases remaining between them. Germline V gene sequence: CDR1 MNHEY, CDR2 SVGAGI. CDR3 sequence (DNA): TGTGCCAGCTCCGAGGGGGGGTCAGAAAAACTGTTTTTT. It is translated as CASSEGGSEKLFF.

This clone has just a few counts. The chain combines TRBV11-3 with TRBJ2-1; 9 positions agree with TRBD1. V trimming: 5 bases; J trimming: 3 bases; junction bases outside the gene matches: 8. The V gene's germline CDR1 is SGHNT and CDR2 YENEEA. This CDR3 contains 16 residues. The CDR3 bases are TGTGCCAGCAGCAAAATACAGGGGGCCCTCTACAATGAGCAGTTCTTC. Translating it yields CASSKIQGALYNEQFF.

The gene calls are TRBV18 and TRBJ1-2; 7 bases are a match to TRBD1. This CDR3 has 14 amino acids. Germline V CDR1 and CDR2: KGHSH, LQKENI. V gave up 2 bases and J gave up 8 bases; unmatched junction bases: 8. CDR3 residues: CASSPDTGVKGYTF. The DNA of the CDR3 is TGTGCCAGCTCACCAGATACAGGGGTAAAAGGCTACACCTTC.

The J gene is TRBJ2-1, the V gene TRBV7-9, with 9 bases aligning to TRBD1. Trimming took 4 bases from V and 8 from J; bases not matched to a gene: 12. The CDR3 loop spans 16 amino acids. Germline-derived CDR1 and CDR2 are SEHNR and FQNEAQ (reference sequence). The CDR3 DNA is TGTGCCAGCAGCTCAGCACCGGGACAGGGTGCCCATGAGCAGTTCTTC. This codes for CASSSAPGQGAHEQFF.

The CDR3: CASSRGLAHTGELFF. CDR3 coding DNA: TGTGCCAGCAGCCGGGGACTAGCGCACACCGGGGAGCTGTTTTTT. The V gene is TRBV6-6, the J gene TRBJ2-2, with 10 bases lining up with TRBD2. The CDR3 has 15 amino acids. Germline V gene sequence: CDR1 MNHNY, CDR2 SVGAGI (reference sequence). V lost 6 bases and J lost 3; bases outside the gene matches: 4.

The chain links TRBV5-1 to TRBJ2-7; 12 bases agree with TRBD1. The CDR3 consists of 15 residues. The J segment lost 5 bases and the V segment lost 2 bases, leaving 5 bases of the junction unmatched. Germline lookup yields CDR1 SGHRS and CDR2 YFSETQ. Here the CDR3 DNA reads TGCGCCAGCAGCTTATCGGGACAGGGGGCCAACGAGCAGTACTTC. As protein: CASSLSGQGANEQYF.

This chain connects TRBV18 to TRBJ1-2, with 9 bases lining up with TRBD1. Per germline, CDR1 KGHSH and CDR2 LQKENI. This CDR3 region has 15 residues. The V segment lost 4 bases and the J segment 4 bases; nucleotides outside the gene matches: 7. The DNA of the CDR3 is TGTGCCAGCTCACTACAGGGGGCGCTTTCCTATGGCTACACCTTC. Translation gives CASSLQGALSYGYTF.

The chain uses TRBV28 and TRBJ2-7; 8 bases match TRBD2. J lost 4 bases, V lost 7 bases, and 3 bases had no gene match. The germline CDR1 and CDR2 sequences are MDHEN and SYDVKM. The CDR3 runs to 12 residues. As DNA, the CDR3 is TGTGCCAGCAAGGCTAGCGGGTACGAGCAGTACTTC. It translates to CASKASGYEQYF.